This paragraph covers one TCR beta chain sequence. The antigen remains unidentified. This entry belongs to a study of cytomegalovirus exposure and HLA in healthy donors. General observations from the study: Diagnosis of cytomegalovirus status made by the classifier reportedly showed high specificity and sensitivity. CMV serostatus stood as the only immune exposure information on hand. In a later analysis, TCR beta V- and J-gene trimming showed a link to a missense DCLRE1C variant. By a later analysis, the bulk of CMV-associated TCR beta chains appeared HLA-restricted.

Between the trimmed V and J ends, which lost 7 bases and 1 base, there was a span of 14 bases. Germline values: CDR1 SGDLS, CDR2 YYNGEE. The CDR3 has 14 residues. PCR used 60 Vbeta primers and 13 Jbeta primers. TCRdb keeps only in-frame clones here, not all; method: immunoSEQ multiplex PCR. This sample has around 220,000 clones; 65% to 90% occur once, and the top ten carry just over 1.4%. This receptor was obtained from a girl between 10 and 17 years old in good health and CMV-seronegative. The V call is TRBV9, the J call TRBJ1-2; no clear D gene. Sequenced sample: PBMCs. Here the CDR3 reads CASCPHGCNYGYTF. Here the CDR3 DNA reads TGTGCCAGCTGCCCCCACGGTTGTAACTATGGCTACACCTTC.